The rows below give T cell receptor beta chains drawn from one sample of a study of T-cell memory formation after mild COVID-19. A single record per CDR3 protein comes from TCRdb applying MiXCR to the 5' RACE reads. Among 450,000 to 650,000 distinct CDR3 sequences listed, about a fifth were seen once. The specimen sequenced was PBMCs or a T cell subset sorted from them (not recorded which). These receptors all stem from an adult woman who had mild COVID-19 (a few samples of this study predate the infection). Cell type and time point are not known. Each CDR3 is given with its conserved first and last residue. The D gene is left open where the match is weak. The listing skips clone size in some rows; elsewhere it reads once, few, many or a size class.

TRBV7-6	TRBJ2-1	NA	NA	CASSLAPGVTYNEQFF	TGTGCCAGCAGCTTAGCGCCTGGAGTCACCTACAATGAGCAGTTCTTC
TRBV12-3/TRBV12-4	TRBJ2-7	NA	TRBD1	CASSRQGASLKGEQYF	TGTGCCAGCAGTCGGCAGGGGGCGAGCCTAAAGGGCGAGCAGTACTTC
TRBV3-1	TRBJ1-2	NA	NA	CASSLSSDPRSYTF	TGTGCCAGCAGCCTCAGTAGTGACCCGCGGAGCTACACCTTC
TRBV5-1	TRBJ2-1	few	TRBD1	CASSFDRATLSNEQFF	TGCGCCAGCAGCTTTGACAGGGCTACCTTATCCAATGAGCAGTTCTTC
TRBV30	TRBJ2-3	NA	NA	CAWATRGERFGTQYF	TGTGCCTGGGCCACCAGGGGGGAGAGGTTTGGTACGCAGTATTTT
TRBV12-3/TRBV12-4	TRBJ1-1	few	NA	CASSKQGTEAFF	TGTGCCAGCAGTAAACAGGGTACTGAAGCTTTCTTT
TRBV5-1	TRBJ2-7	many	NA	CASSFDYEQYF	TGTGCCAGCAGCTTCGATTACGAGCAGTACTTC
TRBV20-1	TRBJ2-1	NA	TRBD2	CSAREPASGRAAYNEQFF	TGCAGTGCTAGAGAGCCGGCTAGCGGGAGGGCGGCGTACAATGAGCAGTTCTTC
TRBV5-1	TRBJ2-7	few	NA	CASSPEGRSWEQYF	TGCGCCAGCAGCCCGGAGGGGAGGTCGTGGGAGCAGTACTTC
TRBV6-5	TRBJ1-1	few	NA	CASKDGVMNTEAFF	TGTGCCAGCAAGGATGGGGTGATGAACACTGAAGCTTTCTTT
TRBV5-4	TRBJ2-1	few	TRBD2	CASSQRLAGKYNEQFF	TGTGCCAGCAGTCAAAGACTAGCGGGGAAATACAATGAGCAGTTCTTC
TRBV20-1	TRBJ2-1	NA	TRBD2	CSARGAGAEQFF	TGCAGTGCTAGAGGAGCGGGGGCTGAGCAGTTCTTC
TRBV9	TRBJ2-7	few	NA	CASNGASGEQYF	TGTGCCAGCAATGGGGCCTCCGGGGAGCAGTACTTC
TRBV29-1	TRBJ2-7	NA	NA	CSVEDPGLPRSYEQYF	TGCAGCGTTGAAGATCCAGGACTCCCTAGAAGCTACGAGCAGTACTTC
TRBV20-1	TRBJ2-3	few	NA	CSASSLGLGTDTQYF	TGCAGTGCTAGTAGCCTGGGCCTGGGCACAGATACGCAGTATTTT
TRBV9	TRBJ2-7	few	NA	CASSAWGYEQYF	TGTGCCAGCAGCGCTTGGGGTTACGAGCAGTACTTC
TRBV6-5	TRBJ2-7	NA	NA	CASSYRRSDLYEQYF	TGTGCCAGCAGTTACCGACGGTCGGACCTCTACGAGCAGTACTTC
TRBV7-8	TRBJ2-7	NA	TRBD2	CASSLVLGLAGNYEQYF	TGTGCCAGCAGCTTAGTTCTCGGATTAGCGGGTAACTACGAGCAGTACTTC
TRBV29-1	TRBJ2-2	NA	NA	CSVEDTGELFF	TGCAGCGTTGAAGACACCGGGGAGCTGTTTTTT
TRBV2	TRBJ2-5	NA	NA	CASVALEGQETQYF	TGTGCCAGCGTAGCACTAGAGGGGCAAGAGACCCAGTACTTC
TRBV28	TRBJ2-7	NA	TRBD2	CASSFSGLAGNEQYF	TGTGCCAGCAGTTTTAGCGGACTAGCGGGAAACGAGCAGTACTTC
TRBV7-2	TRBJ2-5	NA	TRBD2	CASSFGGALRETQYF	TGTGCCAGCAGCTTCGGGGGGGCCCTGAGGGAGACCCAGTACTTC
TRBV12-3/TRBV12-4	TRBJ2-1	NA	NA	CASSPGRRSTYNEQFF	TGTGCCAGCAGTCCCGGACGTAGATCTACCTACAATGAGCAGTTCTTC
TRBV7-2	TRBJ2-1	NA	NA	CASSLVLRVSDRRNEQFF	TGTGCCAGCAGCTTAGTTCTCCGGGTCTCGGATCGGCGCAATGAGCAGTTCTTC
TRBV4-2	TRBJ1-2	NA	NA	CASSPGGSGAGYTF	TGTGCCAGCAGCCCCGGTGGGTCAGGGGCTGGCTACACCTTC
TRBV10-2	TRBJ2-3	many	NA	CASKFSSPSGRTSTDTQYF	TGCGCCAGCAAGTTTTCATCCCCTTCAGGGAGGACCTCCACAGATACGCAGTATTTT
TRBV6-2/TRBV6-3	TRBJ2-1	few	NA	CASSYSPGGKWYEQFF	TGTGCCAGCAGTTACTCGCCGGGCGGGAAGTGGTATGAGCAGTTCTTC
TRBV20-1	TRBJ2-7	NA	NA	CSARRPGEPYEQYF	TGCAGTGCTAGGCGGCCCGGGGAGCCCTACGAGCAGTACTTC
TRBV7-3	TRBJ2-1	few	NA	CASSQNREEANEQFF	TGTGCCAGCAGCCAAAACAGGGAGGAGGCCAATGAGCAGTTCTTC
TRBV5-1	TRBJ2-5	NA	TRBD2	CASSLPSGGQETQYF	TGCGCCAGCAGCTTGCCTAGCGGGGGGCAAGAGACCCAGTACTTC
TRBV3-1	TRBJ2-3	NA	NA	CASSQDWGATDTQYF	TGTGCCAGCAGCCAAGATTGGGGAGCCACAGATACGCAGTATTTT
TRBV19	TRBJ1-2	NA	TRBD1	CASSMGPRGHYGYTF	TGTGCCAGTAGTATGGGCCCGAGGGGGCACTATGGCTACACCTTC
TRBV4-1	TRBJ2-3	few	NA	CASSPNLPGQQYF	TGCGCCAGCAGCCCTAATCTGCCGGGACAACAGTATTTT
TRBV7-3	TRBJ1-1	few	NA	CASSLRPGGLVNTEAFF	TGTGCCAGCAGCTTAAGGCCCGGTGGGCTTGTGAACACTGAAGCTTTCTTT
TRBV7-2	TRBJ2-1	NA	TRBD2	CASSLRPRTSGEQFF	TGTGCCAGCAGCTTGAGACCTAGGACTAGCGGTGAGCAGTTCTTC
TRBV24-1	TRBJ2-2	many	NA	CASQGFSNTGELFF	TGTGCCTCGCAGGGTTTTTCCAACACCGGGGAGCTGTTTTTT
TRBV6-1	TRBJ1-2	many	NA	CASSRLNANYGYTF	TGTGCCAGCAGCCGTCTGAACGCGAACTATGGCTACACCTTC
TRBV9	TRBJ2-1	NA	NA	CASSFRVRVDEQFF	TGTGCCAGCAGCTTCCGGGTCCGAGTCGATGAGCAGTTCTTC
TRBV11-3	TRBJ2-3	few	NA	CASSAGLPRDTQYF	TGTGCCAGCAGCGCGGGACTCCCACGAGATACGCAGTATTTT
TRBV12-3/TRBV12-4	TRBJ1-2	many	TRBD1	CASSSVLTGGGGYTF	TGTGCCAGCAGCTCCGTTCTGACAGGGGGCGGTGGCTACACCTTC
TRBV6-5	TRBJ2-2	many	NA	CASSSIRGTGELFF	TGTGCCAGCAGTTCGATCAGGGGCACCGGGGAGCTGTTTTTT
TRBV2	TRBJ1-1	NA	NA	CASKRQNTEAFF	TGTGCCAGCAAACGCCAGAACACTGAAGCTTTCTTT
TRBV18	TRBJ1-1	NA	NA	CASSQGGVNNEAFF	TGTGCCAGCTCACAGGGAGGCGTGAACAATGAAGCTTTCTTT
TRBV2	TRBJ2-3	few	NA	CASSEPASTDTQYF	TGTGCCAGCAGTGAACCCGCTAGCACAGATACGCAGTATTTT
TRBV5-8	TRBJ2-7	few	TRBD2	CASSSLAGKVDEQYF	TGTGCCAGCAGCTCGCTAGCGGGGAAGGTTGACGAGCAGTACTTC
TRBV21-1	TRBJ1-1	NA	NA	CASSILGTPGAFF	TGTGCCAGCAGCATTCTTGGGACACCTGGAGCTTTCTTT
TRBV29-1	TRBJ1-2	few	NA	CSARVGLVGGYTF	TGCAGCGCGAGGGTGGGTCTAGTGGGCGGCTACACCTTC
TRBV5-5	TRBJ1-2	NA	NA	CASSLEVGSYGYTF	TGTGCCAGCAGCTTGGAAGTTGGGAGCTATGGCTACACCTTC
TRBV7-9	TRBJ2-5	few	TRBD2	CASSPRSSGRAAETQYF	TGTGCCAGCAGCCCACGATCTAGCGGGAGGGCCGCGGAGACCCAGTACTTC
TRBV4-3	TRBJ2-1	many	NA	CASSQESRSSYEQFF	TGCGCCAGCAGCCAAGAGTCTAGGAGTTCGTATGAGCAGTTCTTC
TRBV29-1	TRBJ1-1	NA	NA	CSVGVATGNTEAFF	TGCAGCGTTGGGGTCGCGACAGGGAACACTGAAGCTTTCTTT
TRBV25-1	TRBJ1-4	few	NA	CASSEGWGEVSEKLFF	TGTGCCAGCAGTGAAGGTTGGGGGGAGGTCAGTGAAAAACTGTTTTTT